Here is one TCR beta chain with its context. The antigen is undetermined. Germline and junction disagree at one end, which may indicate a read error. Three rounds of nested PCR, following a modified ARM-PCR protocol, produced the TCRbeta library. MiXCR was run by TCRdb on the multiplex PCR reads, yielding one entry per CDR3 protein. The sample has over 130,000 distinct CDR3 sequences, around two thirds seen once; the top ten hold 15% to 20%. Looked up from germline, CDR1 is SGHNT and CDR2 is YENEEA. The CDR3 extends over 15 amino acids. This sample stems from a study of tumor and adjacent non-tumor tissue in lung cancer. Whole-study findings and limits: Significantly higher TCR diversity was found in tumor than normal lung.

The template was RNA from unsorted bulk tissue. Material: lung tumor tissue. This clonotype originated in a man between 60 and 75 years old with small cell lung cancer. This sequence joins TRBV11-3 and TRBJ2-7; 8 bases agree with TRBD2. The CDR3 spells CASSLESSGSYELYF. DNA of the CDR3: TGCGCCAGCAGCTTAGAATCCAGCGGGAGTTACGAGCTGTACTTC.